The 21 T cell receptor beta chains below all came from one sample that was sequenced in a study of OX40 agonist ivuxolimab in advanced cancers. Clones were sequenced by immunoSEQ multiplex PCR, and TCRdb holds only the in-frame ones, with some missing. The data hold about 55,000 clones, with around 77% observed a single time. The sequenced sample was CD4+ or CD8+ T cells sorted from blood, obtained in a trial of the OX40 agonist ivuxolimab. These TCRs come from an adult with an advanced solid tumor such as melanoma, head and neck, liver or kidney cancer.

This clone was observed many times. The V call is TRBV19, the J call TRBJ1-5; 9 bases align to TRBD1. J gave up 4 bases and V 6 bases, and 4 bases lay outside the gene matches. The length of the CDR3 is 14 residues. Germline loops: CDR1 LNHDA, CDR2 SQIVND (reference sequence). The chain's CDR3 is CASRKDRGNQPQHF. The CDR3 DNA reads as TGTGCCAGTAGAAAAGACAGGGGGAATCAGCCCCAGCATTTT.

This chain connects TRBV7-2 to TRBJ2-3, with 8 nucleotides matching TRBD1. The CDR3 is 14 residues long. The V gene end was trimmed by 6 bases and the J gene end by 2 bases; junction bases not matched to a gene: 4. From germline, CDR1 is SGHTA and CDR2 FQGNSA. The chain's CDR3 is CASRRTGNTDTQYF. The CDR3 region has the DNA TGTGCCAGCAGAAGGACAGGGAACACAGATACGCAGTATTTT. Supplemented by reference TRBV7-2 and TRBJ2-3, the full variable domain reads GAGVSQSPSNKVTEKGKDVELRCDPISGHTALYWYRQSLGQGLEFLIYFQGNSAPDKSGLPSDRFSAERTGGSVSTLTIQRTQQEDSAVYLCASRRTGNTDTQYFGPGTRLTVL.

The gene calls are TRBV11-2 and TRBJ2-7; TRBD2 matches 11 bases. The CDR3 is 15 amino acids. V lost 0 bases, J lost 6 bases, and 4 bases stayed unmatched. The germline gives CDR1 SGHAT, CDR2 FQNNGV. This chain's CDR3 is CASSLELAGVGEQYF. CDR3 bases: TGTGCCAGCAGCTTAGAACTAGCGGGAGTCGGCGAGCAGTACTTC.

The chain couples TRBV27 to TRBJ2-7; TRBD2 aligns across 7 bases. V shed 4 bases, J shed 3 bases, and the junction held 15 bases outside the gene matches. This CDR3 is built from 17 residues. The germline CDR1 and CDR2 sequences are MNHEY and SMNVEV (reference sequence). The CDR3 coding sequence is TGTGCCAGCAGTTACGACGGGGGGTCTATCAACGGCTACGAGCAGTACTTC. Encoded protein: CASSYDGGSINGYEQYF.

The chain has TRBV30 and TRBJ1-1; 7 nucleotides agree with TRBD1. This CDR3 region has 11 residues. The germline V gene has CDR1 GTSNPN and CDR2 SVGIG (reference sequence). With V trimmed by 4 bases and J by 8 bases, 4 bases remained unmatched. Here the CDR3 DNA reads TGTGCCTGGATGGGACAGCGAGAAGCTTTCTTT. Amino acid sequence: CAWMGQREAFF.

This clone came up once. The rearrangement links TRBV27 to TRBJ2-5; D is possibly TRBD2 (6 bases). Germline values: CDR1 MNHEY, CDR2 SMNVEV (reference sequence). The CDR3 consists of 15 residues. Trimming removed 6 bases from V and 5 bases from J, with 19 bases in between. The CDR3 here is CASSPEGPGAETQYF. In nucleotides, the CDR3 is TGTGCCAGCAGCCCGGAGGGCCCCGGCGCGGAGACCCAGTACTTC.

V usage is TRBV28 and J usage is TRBJ2-5; perhaps TRBD1 as D (6 bases). The DNA end lines up better with TRBJ2-7; the J call may be wrong. From germline, CDR1 is MDHEN and CDR2 SYDVKM. CDR3 length: 12 residues. The DNA for the CDR3 is TGTGCCAGCAGTCGGACAGTCTACGAGCAGTACTTC. Protein: CASSRTVYEQYF.

This sequence joins TRBV9 and TRBJ1-1; TRBD1 is a possible D gene (6 bases). CDR1 is SGDLS and CDR2 is YYNGEE in the germline V gene. V dropped 4 bases and J dropped 2 bases, with 12 bases sitting between them. The CDR3 totals 14 residues. CDR3 sequence: CASSPYRENTEAFF. The CDR3 DNA reads TGTGCCAGCAGCCCATACAGGGAAAACACTGAAGCTTTCTTT.

This CDR3 is CASSSGGSTDTQYF. CDR3 bases: TGTGCCAGCAGTAGCGGGGGTAGCACAGATACGCAGTATTTT. V gene TRBV11-2 combines with J gene TRBJ2-3, with 9 bases fitting TRBD2. V lost 6 bases to trimming and J lost 0 bases; unmatched junction nucleotides: 1. CDR3 length: 14 residues. Germline V gene data show CDR1 as SGHAT and CDR2 as FQNNGV.

The rearrangement links TRBV6-5 to TRBJ1-2; the D is unclear. V lost 0 bases to trimming and J lost 1 base, with 6 bases between them. Germline V gene data show CDR1 as MNHEY and CDR2 as SVGAGI. CDR3 length equals 14 residues. The CDR3 DNA reads TGTGCCAGCAGTTACTCGAGGGATAACTATGGCTACACCTTC. Protein sequence: CASSYSRDNYGYTF.

This chain joins TRBV5-4 and TRBJ2-7, with 10 bases matching TRBD1. Germline V gene sequence: CDR1 SGHNT, CDR2 YYREEE (reference sequence). V was clipped by 4 bases and J by 1 base; unmatched bases: 11. The CDR3 consists of 17 residues. CDR3 loop: CASSPGTGDDRSYEQYF. CDR3 in DNA: TGTGCCAGCAGCCCGGGGACAGGGGACGATAGGTCCTACGAGCAGTACTTC.

This clone has just one count. The chain recombines TRBV18 with TRBJ1-5; the D is unclear. V was cut by 6 bases and J by 2 bases, with 8 bases left in between. Germline assignment: CDR1 KGHSH and CDR2 LQKENI. The CDR3 is 13 residues long. CDR3 sequence reads: CASSGRGNQPQHF. CDR3 DNA sequence: TGTGCCAGCTCTGGACGGGGCAATCAGCCCCAGCATTTT.

A word on this clone: An end of the junction differs from the germline gene, which may be a read error. The rearrangement links TRBV5-5 to TRBJ2-2; the D gene could be TRBD1 or TRBD2 (5 bases each). The CDR3 contains 16 residues. Germline CDR1 reads SGHKS; CDR2 reads YYEKEE (reference sequence). This CDR3 reads CASSTLWGKNSGELFF. CDR3 in DNA: TGTGCCAGCAGTACCTTGTGGGGGAAGAACTCCGGGGAGCTGTTTTTT.

Written as DNA, the CDR3 is TGTGCCAGCAGGCGAGGGACAGGGGCGAATCAGCCCCAGCATTTT. Translating gives CASRRGTGANQPQHF. This chain links TRBV7-2 with TRBJ1-5; 10 bases fit TRBD1. The junction had 6 bases not matched to a gene; V was cut back by 6 bases and J by 4 bases. The CDR3 is 15 amino acids. Looked up from germline, CDR1 is SGHTA and CDR2 is FQGNSA.

The gene calls are TRBV6-6 and TRBJ2-2; 11 nucleotides agree with TRBD1. J was trimmed by 3 bases and V by 4 bases; bases with no gene match: 1. CDR3 length: 15 amino acids. Germline CDR1 MNHNY, CDR2 SVGAGI (reference sequence). The CDR3 DNA reads TGTGCCAGCAGTTGGACAGGGGGCGACACCGGGGAGCTGTTTTTT. Protein: CASSWTGGDTGELFF.

The chain uses TRBV28 and TRBJ2-3; TRBD2 matches 14 bases. Unmatched junction bases numbered 8, after V lost 5 bases and J lost 4 bases. CDR3 size: 17 residues. Germline values: CDR1 MDHEN, CDR2 SYDVKM. In DNA, the CDR3 is TGTGCCAGCAGTACCGGACTAGCGGGAGGAAATCCAGATACGCAGTATTTT. Translation gives CASSTGLAGGNPDTQYF.

J is TRBJ1-1 and V is TRBV7-3, with no clear D. Germline V gene lookup returns CDR1 SGHTA and CDR2 FQGTGA. The CDR3 has 13 amino acids. Trimming cost V 3 bases and J 7 bases, with 12 bases left between them. The CDR3 DNA reads as TGTGCCAGCAGCTTTGGCAGGCCCTTTGAAGCTTTCTTT. Amino acids: CASSFGRPFEAFF.

This chain joins TRBV5-1 and TRBJ2-2; D possibly corresponds to TRBD2 (8 bases). Germline V lookup: CDR1 SGHRS, CDR2 YFSETQ. V was pared by 4 bases and J by 4 bases, with 14 bases between. The CDR3 is made up of 15 amino acids. The CDR3, as DNA: TGCGCCAGCAGCCCGGGAGGGGGCCTCACCGGGGAGCTGTTTTTT. It yields the protein CASSPGGGLTGELFF.

J is TRBJ1-2 and V is TRBV7-9; 9 bases match TRBD1. In germline, CDR1 is SEHNR, CDR2 FQNEAQ (reference sequence). J was trimmed by 2 bases and V by 2 bases; bases with no gene match: 12. The CDR3 contains 18 residues. The CDR3 loop is CASSLFRDRGLKNYGYTF. The CDR3 DNA reads as TGTGCCAGCAGCTTATTTCGAGACAGGGGGTTAAAAAACTATGGCTACACCTTC.

V gene TRBV27 combines with J gene TRBJ1-6; 8 bases agree with TRBD1. CDR1 is MNHEY, CDR2 SMNVEV, per germline (reference sequence). The junction had 12 bases not matched to a gene; V was cut back by 7 bases and J by 10 bases. This CDR3 has 15 residues. CDR3 loop: CASTRRGQGGSPLHF. In nucleotides, the CDR3 is TGTGCCAGCACCCGTAGAGGACAGGGTGGATCACCCCTCCACTTT.

The chain is built from TRBV5-1 and TRBJ2-5, with D maybe TRBD2 (7 bases). Germline loops: CDR1 SGHRS, CDR2 YFSETQ. The CDR3 spans 15 residues. Deletions cut 2 bases from V and 5 bases from J, with 16 bases between. CDR3 loop: CASSFLGEGGETQYF. CDR3 in DNA: TGCGCCAGCAGCTTCCTTGGGGAGGGGGGCGAGACCCAGTACTTC.